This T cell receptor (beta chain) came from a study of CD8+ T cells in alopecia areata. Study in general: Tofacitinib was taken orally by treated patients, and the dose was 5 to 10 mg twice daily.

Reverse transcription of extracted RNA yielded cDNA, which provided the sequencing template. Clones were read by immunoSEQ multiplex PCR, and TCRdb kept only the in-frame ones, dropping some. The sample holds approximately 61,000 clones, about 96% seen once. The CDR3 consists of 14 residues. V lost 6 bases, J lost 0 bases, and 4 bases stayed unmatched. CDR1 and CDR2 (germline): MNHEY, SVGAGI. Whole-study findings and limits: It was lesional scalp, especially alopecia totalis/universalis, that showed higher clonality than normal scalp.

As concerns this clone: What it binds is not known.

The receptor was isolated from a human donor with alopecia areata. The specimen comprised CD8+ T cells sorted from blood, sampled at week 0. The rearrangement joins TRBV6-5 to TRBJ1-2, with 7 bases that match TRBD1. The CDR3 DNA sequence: TGTGCCAGCAGCCCCACAGGGGCTAACTATGGCTACACCTTC. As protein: CASSPTGANYGYTF.